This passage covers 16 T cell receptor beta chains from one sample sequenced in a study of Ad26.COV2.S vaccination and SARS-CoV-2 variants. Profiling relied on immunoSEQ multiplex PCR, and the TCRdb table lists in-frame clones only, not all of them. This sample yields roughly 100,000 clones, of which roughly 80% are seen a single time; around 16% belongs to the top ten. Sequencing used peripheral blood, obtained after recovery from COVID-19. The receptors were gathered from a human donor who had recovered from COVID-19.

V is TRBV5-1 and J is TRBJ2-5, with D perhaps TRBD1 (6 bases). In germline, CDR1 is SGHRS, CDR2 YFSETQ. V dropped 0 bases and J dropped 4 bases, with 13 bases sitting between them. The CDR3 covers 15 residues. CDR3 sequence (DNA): TGCGCCAGCAGCTTGGCCAGGGGCCATGGAGAGACCCAGTACTTC. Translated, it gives CASSLARGHGETQYF. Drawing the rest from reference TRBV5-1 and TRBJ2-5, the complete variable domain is KAGVTQTPRYLIKTRGQQVTLSCSPISGHRSVSWYQQTPGQGLQFLFEYFSETQRNKGNFPGRFSGRQFSNSRSEMNVSTLELGDSALYLCASSLARGHGETQYFGPGTRLLVL.

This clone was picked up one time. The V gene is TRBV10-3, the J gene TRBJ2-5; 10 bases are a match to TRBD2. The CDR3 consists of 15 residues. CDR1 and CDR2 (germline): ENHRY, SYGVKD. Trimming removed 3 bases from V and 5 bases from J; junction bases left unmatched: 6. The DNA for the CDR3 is TGTGCCATCAGTGATCCAGCGGGGGGGCCGGAGACCCAGTACTTC. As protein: CAISDPAGGPETQYF.

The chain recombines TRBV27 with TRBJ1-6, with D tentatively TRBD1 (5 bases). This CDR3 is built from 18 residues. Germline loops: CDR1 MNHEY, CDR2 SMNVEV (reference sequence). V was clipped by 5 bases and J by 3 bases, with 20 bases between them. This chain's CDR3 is CASSSLGGGGFYNSPLHF. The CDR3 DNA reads TGTGCCAGCAGTAGTTTAGGAGGTGGGGGTTTCTATAATTCACCCCTCCACTTT.

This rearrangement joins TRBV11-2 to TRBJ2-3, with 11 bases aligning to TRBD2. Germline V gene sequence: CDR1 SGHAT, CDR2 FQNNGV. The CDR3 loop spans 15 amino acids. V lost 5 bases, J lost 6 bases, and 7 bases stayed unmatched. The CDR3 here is CASSPMVAGGDTQYF. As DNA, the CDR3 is TGTGCCAGCAGCCCCATGGTAGCGGGGGGGGATACGCAGTATTTT.

This CDR3 is CASSSWGEETQYF. CDR3 bases: TGTGCCAGCAGTTCGTGGGGGGAGGAGACCCAGTACTTC. The V and J genes are TRBV12-3 or TRBV12-4 and TRBJ2-5, with D possibly being TRBD2 (6 bases). The CDR3 is 13 residues long. V lost 4 bases, J lost 5 bases, and 11 bases lay in between.

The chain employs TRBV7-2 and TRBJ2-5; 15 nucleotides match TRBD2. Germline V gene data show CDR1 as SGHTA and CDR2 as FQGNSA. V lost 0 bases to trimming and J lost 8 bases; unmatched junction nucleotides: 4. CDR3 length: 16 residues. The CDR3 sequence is CASSLAGTSGGPTQYF. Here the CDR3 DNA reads TGTGCCAGCAGCTTAGCAGGGACTAGCGGGGGGCCTACCCAGTACTTC.

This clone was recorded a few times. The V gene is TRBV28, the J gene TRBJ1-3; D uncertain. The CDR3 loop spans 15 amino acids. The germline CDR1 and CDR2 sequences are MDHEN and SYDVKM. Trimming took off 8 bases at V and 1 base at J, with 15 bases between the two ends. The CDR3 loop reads CASGSFRGSGNTIYF. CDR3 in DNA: TGTGCCAGCGGTAGCTTTCGGGGTTCTGGAAACACCATATATTTT.

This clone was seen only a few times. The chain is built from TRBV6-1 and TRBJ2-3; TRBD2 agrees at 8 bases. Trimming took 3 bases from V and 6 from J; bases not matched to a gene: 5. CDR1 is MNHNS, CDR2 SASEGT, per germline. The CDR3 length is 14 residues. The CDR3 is CASSERGVSDTQYF. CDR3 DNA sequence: TGTGCCAGCAGTGAGCGGGGGGTCTCCGATACGCAGTATTTT.

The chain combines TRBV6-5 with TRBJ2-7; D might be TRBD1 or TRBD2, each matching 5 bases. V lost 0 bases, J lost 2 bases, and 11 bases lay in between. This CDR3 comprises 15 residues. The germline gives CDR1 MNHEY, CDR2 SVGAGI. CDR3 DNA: TGTGCCAGCAGTTACTCGGTTGAGGGGACCTACGAGCAGTACTTC. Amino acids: CASSYSVEGTYEQYF.

The CDR3 loop is CASSTPTVNTGELFF. CDR3 DNA sequence: TGTGCCAGCTCGACGCCGACAGTTAACACCGGGGAGCTGTTTTTT. The chain employs TRBV6-5 and TRBJ2-2, with D possibly matching TRBD1 (5 bases). The V gene lost 8 bases and the J gene lost 2 bases, with 15 bases spanning the gap. There are 15 residues in the CDR3. Germline CDR1 and CDR2: MNHEY and SVGAGI.

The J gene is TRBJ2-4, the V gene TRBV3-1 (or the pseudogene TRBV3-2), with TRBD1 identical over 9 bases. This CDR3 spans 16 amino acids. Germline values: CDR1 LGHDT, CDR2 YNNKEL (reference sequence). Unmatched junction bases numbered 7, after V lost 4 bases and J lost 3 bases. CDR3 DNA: TGTGCCAGCAGCCTAAGGGGGACAGGGAACAAAAACATTCAGTACTTC. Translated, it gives CASSLRGTGNKNIQYF.

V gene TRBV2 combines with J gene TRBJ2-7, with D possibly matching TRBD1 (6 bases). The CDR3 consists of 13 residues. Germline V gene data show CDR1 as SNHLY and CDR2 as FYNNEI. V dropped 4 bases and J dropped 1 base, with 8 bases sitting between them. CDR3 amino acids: CASSVDRSYEQYF. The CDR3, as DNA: TGTGCCAGCAGTGTCGACAGGTCCTACGAGCAGTACTTC.

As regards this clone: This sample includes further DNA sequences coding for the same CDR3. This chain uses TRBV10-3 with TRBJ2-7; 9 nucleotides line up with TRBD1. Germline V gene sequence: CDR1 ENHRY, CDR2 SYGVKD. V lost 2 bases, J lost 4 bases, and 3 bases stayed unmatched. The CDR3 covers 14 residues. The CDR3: CAISEGTGTYEQYF. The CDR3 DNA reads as TGTGCCATCAGTGAGGGGACAGGGACTTACGAGCAGTACTTC.

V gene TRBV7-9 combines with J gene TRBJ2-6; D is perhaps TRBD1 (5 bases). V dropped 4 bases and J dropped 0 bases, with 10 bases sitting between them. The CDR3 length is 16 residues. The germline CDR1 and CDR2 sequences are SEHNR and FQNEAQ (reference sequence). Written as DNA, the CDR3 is TGTGCCAGCAGCTGGGGCTCCGGCTCTGGGGCCAACGTCCTGACTTTC. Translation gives CASSWGSGSGANVLTF.

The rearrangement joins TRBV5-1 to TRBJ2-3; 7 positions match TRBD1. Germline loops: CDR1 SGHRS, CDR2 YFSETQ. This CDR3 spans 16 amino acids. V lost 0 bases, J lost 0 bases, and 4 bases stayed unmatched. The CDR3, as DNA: TGCGCCAGCAGCTTGGTAGGGGGCCTTAGCACAGATACGCAGTATTTT. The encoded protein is CASSLVGGLSTDTQYF.

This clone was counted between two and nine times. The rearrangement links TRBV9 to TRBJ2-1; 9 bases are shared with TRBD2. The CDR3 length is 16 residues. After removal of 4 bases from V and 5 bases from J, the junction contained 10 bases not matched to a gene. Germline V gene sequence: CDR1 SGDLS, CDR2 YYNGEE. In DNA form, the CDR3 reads TGTGCCAGCAGCACACCAAGCGGGGGGCTAGACAATGAGCAGTTCTTC. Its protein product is CASSTPSGGLDNEQFF.